The next 22 T cell receptor beta chains were all read from a single sample in a study of vaccination effects on CD4 cells after COVID-19. No antigen has been identified for these receptors. The repertoire was sequenced with immunoSEQ multiplex PCR; TCRdb's copy has only in-frame clones and lacks some. This sample carries 42,000 or so clones, about three quarters of them seen once, and the ten largest clones take over 8.5%. When around 10 days of culture had elapsed, CD4+ T cells were isolated. The participants, recipients of two vaccine doses, got either BNT162b2 or mRNA-1273. Sequenced material: CD4+ T cells from PBMCs cultured without peptide, taken after COVID-19 vaccination. All receptors come from a human donor who received a COVID-19 vaccine.

DNA of the CDR3: TGTGCCAGCTCACCAAACTGGACAAGAGGGACGGGTTCACCCCTCCACTTT. This translates into CASSPNWTRGTGSPLHF. This chain joins TRBV18 and TRBJ1-6; TRBD1 is a possible D gene (5 bases). CDR3 length equals 17 residues. Germline V gives CDR1 KGHSH, CDR2 LQKENI. The V end was cut by 2 bases, the J end by 9 bases, with 20 bases between.

The rearrangement uses TRBV5-1 and TRBJ2-2; maybe TRBD1 (5 bases). Germline CDR1 reads SGHRS; CDR2 reads YFSETQ. The CDR3 totals 15 residues. The V and J ends lost 4 bases and 4 bases respectively, with 14 bases between them. CDR3 sequence: CASSQTLTATGELFF. As DNA, the CDR3 is TGCGCCAGCAGCCAAACCTTGACAGCCACCGGGGAGCTGTTTTTT.

The chain employs TRBV6-1 and TRBJ2-1; 13 positions match TRBD2. V was clipped by 3 bases and J by 7 bases; unmatched bases: 9. The germline gives CDR1 MNHNS, CDR2 SASEGT. The CDR3 extends over 17 amino acids. The CDR3 region has the DNA TGTGCCAGCAGTGAGCCCCCACTAGCGGGGGGGCCGAATGAGCAGTTCTTC. Translation gives CASSEPPLAGGPNEQFF.

The genes are TRBV3-1 (or the pseudogene TRBV3-2) and TRBJ2-3, with D possibly being TRBD2 (6 bases). The germline gives CDR1 LGHDT, CDR2 YNNKEL (reference sequence). Trimming cost V 5 bases and J 0 bases, with 12 bases left between them. The CDR3 consists of 15 residues. CDR3: CASSREVTSTDTQYF. CDR3 bases: TGTGCCAGCAGCAGGGAGGTTACTAGCACAGATACGCAGTATTTT.

The V and J genes are TRBV11-3 and TRBJ2-2; D remains unclear. CDR1 SGHNT and CDR2 YENEEA come from the germline V gene. The CDR3 extends over 13 amino acids. V lost 3 bases and J lost 7, with 9 bases in between. The CDR3 loop reads CASSLDDGGELFF. CDR3 nucleotide sequence: TGTGCCAGCAGCTTGGATGATGGCGGGGAGCTGTTTTTT.

The chain couples TRBV9 to TRBJ2-5, with D uncertain. V lost 0 bases to trimming and J lost 0 bases, with 6 bases between them. The CDR3 extends over 14 amino acids. CDR1 and CDR2 (germline): SGDLS, YYNGEE. The chain's CDR3 is CASSVGEHQETQYF. The DNA for the CDR3 is TGTGCCAGCAGCGTAGGAGAACACCAAGAGACCCAGTACTTC.

CDR3 sequence: CASSEETGGYREAFF. The CDR3 DNA is TGCGCCAGCAGTGAAGAGACAGGGGGCTATAGGGAAGCTTTCTTT. The chain is built from TRBV10-1 and TRBJ1-1; 10 bases map to TRBD1. Germline V CDR1 and CDR2: WNHNN, SYGVQD (reference sequence). This CDR3 has 15 residues. V gave up 3 bases and J gave up 8 bases; unmatched junction bases: 9.

This clone was counted between two and nine times. The V gene is TRBV5-1, the J gene TRBJ1-6; unclear D gene. Germline CDR1 is SGHRS and CDR2 is YFSETQ. V gave up 1 base and J gave up 0 bases, with 11 bases separating them. The CDR3 covers 17 residues. Written as DNA, the CDR3 is TGCGCCAGCAGCTTGAGCAGCTTAAGCTCCTATAATTCACCCCTCCACTTT. Translation: CASSLSSLSSYNSPLHF. Full variable domain (rest looked up from reference TRBV5-1 and TRBJ1-6): KAGVTQTPRYLIKTRGQQVTLSCSPISGHRSVSWYQQTPGQGLQFLFEYFSETQRNKGNFPGRFSGRQFSNSRSEMNVSTLELGDSALYLCASSLSSLSSYNSPLHFGNGTRLTVT.

This chain joins TRBV6-5 and TRBJ1-2; D possibly corresponds to TRBD1 (5 bases). Germline loops: CDR1 MNHEY, CDR2 SVGAGI. V shed 0 bases and J shed 4 bases, with 12 bases lying between them. CDR3 size: 15 residues. The CDR3 protein is CASSYSKGTSYGYTF. The CDR3, as DNA: TGTGCCAGCAGTTACTCGAAGGGGACCTCCTATGGCTACACCTTC.

This clone was detected only once. The gene calls are TRBV5-1 and TRBJ1-1; 10 bases align to TRBD1. CDR3 length: 18 residues. After removal of 4 bases from V and 1 base from J, the junction contained 13 bases not matched to a gene. CDR1 and CDR2 (germline): SGHRS, YFSETQ. The CDR3 sequence is CASSPIRDRGFGNTEAFF. The DNA for the CDR3 is TGCGCCAGCAGCCCCATCCGGGACAGGGGTTTCGGGAACACTGAAGCTTTCTTT.

This clone has just one count. The CDR3 coding sequence is TGCGCCAGCAGTAACAACGGGGATACGCAGTATTTT. Encoded protein: CASSNNGDTQYF. The V and J genes are TRBV10-2 and TRBJ2-3; D remains unclear. Trimming cost V 5 bases and J 6 bases, with 9 bases left between them. Germline V gene sequence: CDR1 WSHSY, CDR2 SAAADI. This CDR3 has 12 residues.

V gene TRBV4-1 combines with J gene TRBJ1-4, with 8 nucleotides matching TRBD1. Trimming at V came to 1 base and at J to 7 bases, leaving 5 bases not matched to a gene. CDR3 length: 15 residues. Per the germline V gene, CDR1 is MGHRA and CDR2 is YSYEKL. The CDR3 here is CASSQGGQGSEKLFF. CDR3 DNA sequence: TGCGCCAGCAGCCAAGGAGGACAGGGTAGTGAAAAACTGTTTTTT.

The chain carries TRBV3-1 (or the pseudogene TRBV3-2) and TRBJ2-3; the D gene could be TRBD1 or TRBD2 (5 bases each). V gave up 8 bases and J gave up 2 bases, with 14 bases separating them. Per germline, CDR1 LGHDT and CDR2 YNNKEL (reference sequence). This CDR3 has 14 residues. Here the CDR3 reads CASEERGHTDTQYF. CDR3 coding DNA: TGTGCCAGCGAAGAACGGGGCCACACAGATACGCAGTATTTT.

This clone was counted once. The chain is built from TRBV10-3 and TRBJ2-5; unclear D gene. The germline V gene encodes CDR1 ENHRY and CDR2 SYGVKD. V was trimmed by 5 bases and J by 5 bases, leaving 3 bases between them. The CDR3 length is 10 residues. DNA for the CDR3: TGTGCCATCAGTCCGGAGACCCAGTACTTC. Translated, it gives CAISPETQYF.

This clone has a handful of counts. V usage is TRBV5-1 and J usage is TRBJ1-1, with a possible D match to TRBD1 (5 bases). The CDR3 extends over 12 amino acids. Trimming removed 4 bases from V and 11 bases from J, with 15 bases in between. The germline CDR1 and CDR2 sequences are SGHRS and YFSETQ. The CDR3 region has the DNA TGCGCCAGCAGCCCGGGGACCGGGATGGCTTTCTTT. Protein: CASSPGTGMAFF. Variable domain in full (rest from reference TRBV5-1 and TRBJ1-1): KAGVTQTPRYLIKTRGQQVTLSCSPISGHRSVSWYQQTPGQGLQFLFEYFSETQRNKGNFPGRFSGRQFSNSRSEMNVSTLELGDSALYLCASSPGTGMAFFGQGTRLTVV.

The chain links TRBV9 to TRBJ1-6; D not certain. The germline V gene has CDR1 SGDLS and CDR2 YYNGEE. V shed 3 bases and J shed 3 bases, with 4 bases lying between them. This CDR3 contains 13 residues. CDR3 DNA: TGTGCCAGCAGCGCCTACTATAATTCACCCCTCCACTTT. It is translated as CASSAYYNSPLHF.

The J gene is TRBJ2-5, the V gene TRBV7-9; D is unresolved. Trimming shortened V by 8 bases and J by 4 bases, and 17 bases separated the two germline ends. From germline, CDR1 is SEHNR and CDR2 FQNEAQ (reference sequence). The CDR3 extends over 14 amino acids. CDR3 protein: CASCPVSIGETQYF. The DNA for the CDR3 is TGTGCCAGCTGCCCTGTTTCGATAGGAGAGACCCAGTACTTC.

The chain employs TRBV14 and TRBJ1-2; D gene ambiguous. With 0 bases removed from V and 6 bases from J, the gap between germline ends came to 2 bases. Germline assignment: CDR1 SGHDN and CDR2 FVKESK. The CDR3 totals 11 residues. The CDR3 DNA reads as TGTGCCAGCAGCCAAGAGGATGGCTACACCTTC. Translated, it gives CASSQEDGYTF.

The J gene is TRBJ2-6, the V gene TRBV6-5; D gene uncertain. The CDR3 spans 15 residues. V was pared by 6 bases and J by 2 bases, with 11 bases between. CDR1 and CDR2 from the germline V gene are MNHEY and SVGAGI. For the CDR3, the DNA is TGTGCCAGCAGCCTCCCGATTACTGGGGCCAACGTCCTGACTTTC. Translating gives CASSLPITGANVLTF.

Here the CDR3 DNA reads TGTGCCAGCAGCCGCCGGGACGGAGAAGAGACCCAGTACTTC. This encodes CASSRRDGEETQYF. The chain couples TRBV3-1 (or the pseudogene TRBV3-2) to TRBJ2-5; D possibly uses TRBD1 or TRBD2 (5 bases each). The ends were cut back, 4 bases at V and 3 bases at J, with 12 bases in the middle. CDR1 is LGHDT and CDR2 is YNNKEL in the germline V gene (reference sequence). The CDR3 covers 14 residues.

The V and J genes are TRBV7-2 and TRBJ1-1; D remains ambiguous. Germline CDR1 and CDR2: SGHTA and FQGNSA. V was trimmed by 5 bases and J by 1 base, leaving 14 bases between them. The CDR3 is made up of 15 amino acids. The CDR3 here is CASSPLRAKNTEAFF. CDR3 nucleotide sequence: TGTGCCAGCAGCCCACTACGGGCCAAGAACACTGAAGCTTTCTTT.

The chain links TRBV19 to TRBJ1-1; tentatively, D is TRBD1 (5 bases). Germline-derived CDR1 and CDR2 are LNHDA and SQIVND (reference sequence). The CDR3 runs to 15 residues. V was clipped by 3 bases and J by 11 bases, with 22 bases between them. The CDR3 spells CASSISWGFGEAAFF. The CDR3 bases are TGTGCCAGTAGTATTTCGTGGGGCTTCGGTGAGGCCGCTTTCTTT.